In this sample, the clone carrying this T cell receptor (beta chain) turned up a few times. These data belong to a study of blood T cells in healthy people across ages. The germline CDR1 and CDR2 sequences are SQVTM and ANQGSEA. This CDR3 spans 14 amino acids. Trimming left V 7 bases short and J 2 bases short, with 18 bases between. Together with a sample-barcoded 5' primer, a J-beta primer mix was included in a second PCR lasting 7 to 11 cycles. Template switching added a 12-random-nucleotide identifier to every cDNA molecule. TCRdb redid the calling of the 5' RACE reads with MiXCR, one entry per CDR3 protein. The top ten clones hold approximately 3.7% of a sample with roughly 800,000 distinct CDR3 sequences, 20% to 30% of them seen once. This same sample was also part of a study on T cells of mothers and their children.

This sequence originates from a boy younger than 18 in good health. The sequenced material came from blood. This chain links TRBV29-1 with TRBJ2-7; perhaps TRBD1 as D (6 bases). This CDR3 is CSAELQGFPYEQYF. The CDR3 DNA sequence: TGCAGCGCCGAACTACAGGGCTTCCCCTACGAGCAGTACTTC.